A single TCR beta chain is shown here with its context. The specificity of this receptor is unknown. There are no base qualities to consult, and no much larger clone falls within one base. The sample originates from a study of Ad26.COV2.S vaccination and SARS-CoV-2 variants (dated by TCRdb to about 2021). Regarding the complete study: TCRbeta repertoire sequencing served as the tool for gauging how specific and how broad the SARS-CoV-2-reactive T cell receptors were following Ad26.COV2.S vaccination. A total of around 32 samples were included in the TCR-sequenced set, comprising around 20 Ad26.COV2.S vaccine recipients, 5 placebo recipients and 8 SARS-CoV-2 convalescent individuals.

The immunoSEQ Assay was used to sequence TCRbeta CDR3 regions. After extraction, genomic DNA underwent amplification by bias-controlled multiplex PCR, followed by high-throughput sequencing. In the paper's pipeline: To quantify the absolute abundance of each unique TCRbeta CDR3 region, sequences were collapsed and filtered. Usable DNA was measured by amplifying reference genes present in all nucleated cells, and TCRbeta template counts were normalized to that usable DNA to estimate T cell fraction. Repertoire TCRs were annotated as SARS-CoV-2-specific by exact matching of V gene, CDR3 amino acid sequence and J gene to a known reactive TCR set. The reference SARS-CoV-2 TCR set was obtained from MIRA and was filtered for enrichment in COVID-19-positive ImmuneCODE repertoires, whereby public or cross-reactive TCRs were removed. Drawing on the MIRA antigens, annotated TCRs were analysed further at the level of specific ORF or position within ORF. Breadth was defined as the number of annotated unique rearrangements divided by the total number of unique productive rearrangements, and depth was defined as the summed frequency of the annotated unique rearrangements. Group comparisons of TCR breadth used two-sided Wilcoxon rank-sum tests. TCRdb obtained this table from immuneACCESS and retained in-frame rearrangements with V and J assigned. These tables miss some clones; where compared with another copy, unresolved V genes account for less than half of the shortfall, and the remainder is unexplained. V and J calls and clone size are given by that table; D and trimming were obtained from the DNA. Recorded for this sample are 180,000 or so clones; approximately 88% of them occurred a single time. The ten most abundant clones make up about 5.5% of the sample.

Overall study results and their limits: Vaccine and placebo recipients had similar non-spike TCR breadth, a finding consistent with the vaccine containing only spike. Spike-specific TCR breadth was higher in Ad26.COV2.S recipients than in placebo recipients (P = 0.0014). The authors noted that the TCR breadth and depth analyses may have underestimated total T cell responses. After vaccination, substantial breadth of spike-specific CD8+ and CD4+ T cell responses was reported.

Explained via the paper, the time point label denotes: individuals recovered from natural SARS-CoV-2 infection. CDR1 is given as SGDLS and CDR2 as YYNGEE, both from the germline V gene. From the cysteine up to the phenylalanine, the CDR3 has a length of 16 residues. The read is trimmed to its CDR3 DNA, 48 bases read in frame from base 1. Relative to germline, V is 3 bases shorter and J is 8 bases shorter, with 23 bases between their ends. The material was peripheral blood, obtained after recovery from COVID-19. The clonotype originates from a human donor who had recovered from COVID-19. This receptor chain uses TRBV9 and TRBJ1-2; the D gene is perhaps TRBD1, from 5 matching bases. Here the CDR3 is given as CASSEWEQLRGGGYTF. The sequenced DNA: TGTGCCAGCAGCGAGTGGGAACAGCTACGGGGGGGAGGCTACACCTTC.